Only a few counts were recorded for the clone carrying this T cell receptor (beta chain). The second PCR ran about 7 to 12 cycles with a sample-barcoded 5' primer and J-beta primers. TCRdb analysed the 5' RACE reads with MiXCR anew, one entry per CDR3 protein. The sample has about 1,400,000 distinct CDR3 sequences; 59% are singletons. This entry comes from a study of blood T cells in healthy people across ages. Trimming took off 0 bases at V and 1 base at J, with 9 bases between the two ends. The germline CDR1 and CDR2 sequences are LGHDT and YNNKEL (reference sequence). The CDR3 loop spans 15 amino acids.

The source of this sequence is a man younger than 30 in good health. The chain is built from TRBV3-1 and TRBJ1-1; D is ambiguous. The sequencing input was blood. The CDR3 DNA reads TGTGCCAGCAGCCAAGATCGGCCGGGGAACACTGAAGCTTTCTTT. Its protein is CASSQDRPGNTEAFF. The full variable domain, completed using reference TRBV3-1 and TRBJ1-1, is DTAVSQTPKYLVTQMGNDKSIKCEQNLGHDTMYWYKQDSKKFLKIMFSYNNKELIINETVPNRFSPKSPDKAHLNLHINSLELGDSAVYFCASSQDRPGNTEAFFGQGTRLTVV.